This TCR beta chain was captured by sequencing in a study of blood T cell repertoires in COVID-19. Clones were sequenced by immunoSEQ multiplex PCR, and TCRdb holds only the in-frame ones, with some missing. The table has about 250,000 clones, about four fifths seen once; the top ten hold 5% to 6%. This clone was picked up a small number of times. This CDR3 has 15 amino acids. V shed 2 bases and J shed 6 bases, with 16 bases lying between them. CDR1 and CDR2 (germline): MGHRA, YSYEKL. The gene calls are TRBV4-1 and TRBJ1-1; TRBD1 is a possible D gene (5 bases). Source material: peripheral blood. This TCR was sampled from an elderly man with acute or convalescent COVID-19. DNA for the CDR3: TGCGCCAGCAGCCAACAGGGTTCGGGCATCCCTGAAGCTTTCTTT. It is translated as CASSQQGSGIPEAFF.